The 14 T cell receptor beta chains below come from one sample, sequenced in a study of identical twins. TCRdb re-called the 5' RACE reads through MiXCR, storing one row per CDR3 protein. Altogether 450,000 or so distinct CDR3 sequences are present, approximately 15% being singletons, with the ten largest covering about 0.53%. The same sample was also studied in work on yellow fever vaccine responses in identical twins.

Sequencing was performed on CD4+ T cells sorted from blood. The receptors come from a woman younger than 30 in good health.

The V call is TRBV7-2, the J call TRBJ2-7; the match to TRBD2 covers 10 bases. This CDR3 has 16 residues. The ends lost 1 base at V and 2 bases at J; junction bases unmatched: 5. CDR1 is SGHTA and CDR2 is FQGNSA in the germline V gene. The CDR3 is CASSLDGLAAAYEQYF. The CDR3 DNA is TGTGCCAGCAGCTTAGACGGACTAGCGGCTGCCTACGAGCAGTACTTC.

This clonotype has a handful of counts. The J gene is TRBJ2-7, the V gene TRBV28; the match to TRBD2 covers 10 bases. CDR1 is MDHEN, CDR2 SYDVKM, per germline. J lost 4 bases, V lost 3 bases, and 6 bases had no gene match. This CDR3 is built from 15 residues. CDR3 sequence reads: CASSLSASGSYEQYF. The CDR3 nucleotides read TGTGCCAGCAGTTTGTCGGCTAGCGGGAGTTACGAGCAGTACTTC.

This clonotype has only a few counts. The V gene is TRBV11-2, the J gene TRBJ2-3, with D hard to call. V lost 2 bases to trimming and J lost 3 bases, with 15 bases between them. This CDR3 spans 16 amino acids. CDR1 is SGHAT and CDR2 is FQNNGV in the germline V gene. CDR3 protein: CASSLWLPLGTDTQYF. The CDR3 DNA sequence: TGTGCCAGCAGCTTATGGCTCCCCTTAGGAACAGATACGCAGTATTTT.

This clonotype was picked up a small number of times. The chain couples TRBV6-1 to TRBJ2-4; perhaps TRBD2 as D (6 bases). CDR3 length: 14 amino acids. The V and J ends lost 4 bases and 7 bases respectively, with 14 bases between them. The V gene's germline CDR1 is MNHNS and CDR2 SASEGT. CDR3 sequence (DNA): TGTGCCAGCAGTGCAATCCGAGGGAGGAACATTCAGTACTTC. This gives the protein CASSAIRGRNIQYF.

The table lists this clonotype with a few counts. The genes are TRBV27 and TRBJ2-1; weak D call: TRBD1 (6 bases). The CDR3 consists of 15 residues. Per germline, CDR1 MNHEY and CDR2 SMNVEV (reference sequence). With 3 bases removed from V and 6 bases from J, the gap between germline ends came to 15 bases. The CDR3 nucleotides read TGTGCCAGCAGTTTTTTCATGCGAGGGGGCAATGAGCAGTTCTTC. It specifies CASSFFMRGGNEQFF.

This clonotype has a handful of counts. The V gene is TRBV7-2, the J gene TRBJ2-7, with 9 bases fitting TRBD2. The CDR3 extends over 15 amino acids. The V gene's germline CDR1 is SGHTA and CDR2 FQGNSA. V was clipped by 1 base and J by 7 bases; unmatched bases: 8. The CDR3 coding sequence is TGTGCCAGCAGCTTAGAGCTAGCGGGGTCTAGGGAGCAGTACTTC. Protein product: CASSLELAGSREQYF.

This clonotype was recorded at least ten times. This sequence joins TRBV28 and TRBJ2-7; TRBD1 might be the D (6 bases). Trimming removed 9 bases at V and 4 bases at J, with 10 bases between. Germline V gene data show CDR1 as MDHEN and CDR2 as SYDVKM. The CDR3 runs 11 residues. As DNA, the CDR3 is TGTGCCAGTTCAGGGGTTTACGAGCAGTACTTC. Translating it yields CASSGVYEQYF. Combining the CDR3 with reference TRBV28 and TRBJ2-7 gives the whole variable domain DVKVTQSSRYLVKRTGEKVFLECVQDMDHENMFWYRQDPGLGLRLIYFSYDVKMKEKGDIPEGYSVSREKKERFSLILESASTNQTSMYLCASSGVYEQYFGPGTRLTVT.

This clonotype was observed a few times. The chain links TRBV6-1 to TRBJ2-1; D possibly uses TRBD1 or TRBD2 (5 bases each). Deletions cut 6 bases from V and 4 bases from J, with 16 bases between. Germline CDR1 and CDR2: MNHNS and SASEGT. The CDR3 spans 15 residues. In DNA, the CDR3 is TGTGCCAGCAGCCCCCAAGGGACCAGTTACAATGAGCAGTTCTTC. It yields the protein CASSPQGTSYNEQFF.

This sequence joins TRBV7-8 and TRBJ2-7, with a tentative D call TRBD1 (7 bases). Germline CDR1 reads SGHVS; CDR2 reads FQNEAQ. The length of the CDR3 is 16 residues. V lost 5 bases and J 7 bases, leaving 24 bases between the germline ends. The CDR3 DNA reads TGTGCCAGCAGCCCGATAGCGAGGAGGGGGCGTACGGAGCAGTACTTC. The encoded protein is CASSPIARRGRTEQYF.

This clonotype was detected a few times. The J gene is TRBJ2-2, the V gene TRBV12-3 or TRBV12-4; D perhaps matches TRBD2 (5 bases). The CDR3 runs to 14 residues. Between the trimmed V and J ends, which lost 3 bases and 5 bases, there was a span of 10 bases. CDR3 in amino acids: CASSFVRRTGELFF. DNA of the CDR3: TGTGCCAGCAGTTTTGTCCGGAGGACCGGGGAGCTGTTTTTT.

This clonotype was picked up a small number of times. The gene calls are TRBV10-1 and TRBJ2-1; 8 nucleotides agree with TRBD2. This CDR3 spans 16 amino acids. Unmatched junction bases numbered 9, after V lost 6 bases and J lost 2 bases. CDR1 is WNHNN and CDR2 is SYGVQD in the germline V gene (reference sequence). The CDR3 nucleotides are TGCGCCAGCAGCAGGAGCGGGGGCACGACCTACAATGAGCAGTTCTTC. Translation: CASSRSGGTTYNEQFF.

V gene TRBV4-3 combines with J gene TRBJ1-1; tentative D call: TRBD1 (6 bases). Germline assignment: CDR1 LGHNA and CDR2 YSLEER. Trimming pared 0 bases from V and 1 base from J, leaving 9 bases between. CDR3 size: 15 residues. The CDR3 DNA follows: TGCGCCAGCAGCCAAGATAGGGGGTCGAACACTGAAGCTTTCTTT. Residues: CASSQDRGSNTEAFF.

There are many counts of this clonotype. The genes are TRBV7-3 and TRBJ2-1; TRBD2 matches 8 bases. V was pared by 8 bases and J by 3 bases, with 9 bases of the junction left unmatched. Germline V CDR1 and CDR2: SGHTA, FQGTGA. The CDR3 totals 15 residues. The CDR3 loop reads CASSATSANYNEQFF. The CDR3 DNA reads as TGTGCCAGCTCGGCGACTAGCGCGAACTACAATGAGCAGTTCTTC.

About this clonotype: A read error may account for a junction end that differs from germline. DNA of the CDR3: TGCGCCACCAGTGGCGAACGGCCGAGCGAGCAGTACTTC. It translates to CATSGERPSEQYF. The genes are TRBV24-1 and TRBJ2-7, with unresolved D. The CDR3 runs 13 residues. From germline, CDR1 is KGHDR and CDR2 SFDVKD.